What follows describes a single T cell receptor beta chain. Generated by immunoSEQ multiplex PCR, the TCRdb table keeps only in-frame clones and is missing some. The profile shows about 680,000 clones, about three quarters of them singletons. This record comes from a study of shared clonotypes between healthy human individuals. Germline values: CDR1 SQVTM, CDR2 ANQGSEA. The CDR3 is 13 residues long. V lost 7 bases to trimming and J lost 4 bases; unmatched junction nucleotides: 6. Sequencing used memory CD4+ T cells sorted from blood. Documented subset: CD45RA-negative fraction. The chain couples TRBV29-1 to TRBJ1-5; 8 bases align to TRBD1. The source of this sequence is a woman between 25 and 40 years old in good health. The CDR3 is CSARTGMNQPQHF. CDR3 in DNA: TGCAGCGCAAGGACAGGGATGAATCAGCCCCAGCATTTT.